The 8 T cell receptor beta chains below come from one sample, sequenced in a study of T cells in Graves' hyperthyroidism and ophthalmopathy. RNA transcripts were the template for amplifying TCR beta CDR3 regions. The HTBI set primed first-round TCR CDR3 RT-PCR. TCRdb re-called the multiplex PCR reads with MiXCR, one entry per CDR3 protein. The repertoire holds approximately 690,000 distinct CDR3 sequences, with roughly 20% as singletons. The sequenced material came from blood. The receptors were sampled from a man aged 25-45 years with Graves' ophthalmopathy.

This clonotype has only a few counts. The DNA of the CDR3 is TGCGCCAGCAGCCCCCTTTCTCGGCGTAGCACCGGGGAGCTGTTTTTT. Protein sequence: CASSPLSRRSTGELFF. The rearrangement links TRBV5-1 to TRBJ2-2; D ambiguous. CDR3 length: 16 amino acids. Per the germline V gene, CDR1 is SGHRS and CDR2 is YFSETQ. The ends were cut back, 4 bases at V and 4 bases at J, with 17 bases in the middle.

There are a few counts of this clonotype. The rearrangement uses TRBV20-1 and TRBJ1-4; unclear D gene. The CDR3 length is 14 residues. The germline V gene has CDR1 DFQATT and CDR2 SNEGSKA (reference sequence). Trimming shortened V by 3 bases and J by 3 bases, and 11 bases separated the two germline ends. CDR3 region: CSARGDLANEKLFF. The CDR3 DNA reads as TGCAGTGCTAGGGGTGACCTGGCTAATGAAAAACTGTTTTTT.

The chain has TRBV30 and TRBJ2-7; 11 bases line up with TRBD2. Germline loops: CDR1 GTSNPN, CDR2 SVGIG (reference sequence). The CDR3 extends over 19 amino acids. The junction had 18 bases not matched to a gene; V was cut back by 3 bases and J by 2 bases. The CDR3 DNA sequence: TGTGCCTGGAGGGCGGATTGGGGGACTAGCGGCCGATCTACCTACGAGCAGTACTTC. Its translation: CAWRADWGTSGRSTYEQYF.

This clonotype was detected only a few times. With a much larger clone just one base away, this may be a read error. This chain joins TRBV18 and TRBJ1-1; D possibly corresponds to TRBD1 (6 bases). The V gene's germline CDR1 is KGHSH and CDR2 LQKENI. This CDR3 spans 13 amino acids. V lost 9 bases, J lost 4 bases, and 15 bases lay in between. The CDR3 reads CASQGLLGTEAFF. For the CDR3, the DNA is TGTGCCAGTCAGGGGCTTTTGGGCACTGAAGCTTTCTTT.

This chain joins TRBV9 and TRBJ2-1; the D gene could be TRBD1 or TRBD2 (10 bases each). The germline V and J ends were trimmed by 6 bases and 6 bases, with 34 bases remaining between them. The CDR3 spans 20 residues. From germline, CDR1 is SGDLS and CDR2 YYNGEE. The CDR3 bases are TGTGCCAGCACTCCCCGGGGGGACAGGGGTAGGACTAGCGGCTTCAATGAGCAGTTCTTC. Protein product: CASTPRGDRGRTSGFNEQFF.

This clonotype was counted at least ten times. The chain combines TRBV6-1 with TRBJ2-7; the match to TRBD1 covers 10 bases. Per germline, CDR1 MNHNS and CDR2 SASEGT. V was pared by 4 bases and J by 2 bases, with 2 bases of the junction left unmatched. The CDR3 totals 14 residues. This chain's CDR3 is CASSGTGGPYEQYF. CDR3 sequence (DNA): TGTGCCAGCAGTGGGACAGGGGGACCCTACGAGCAGTACTTC.

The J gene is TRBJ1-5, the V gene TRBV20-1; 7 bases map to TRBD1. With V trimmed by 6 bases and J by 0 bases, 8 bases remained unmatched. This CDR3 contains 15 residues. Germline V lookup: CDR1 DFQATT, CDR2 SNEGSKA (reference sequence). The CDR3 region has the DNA TGCAGTGCCCACGGGACAGTTTATAGCAATCAGCCCCAGCATTTT. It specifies CSAHGTVYSNQPQHF.

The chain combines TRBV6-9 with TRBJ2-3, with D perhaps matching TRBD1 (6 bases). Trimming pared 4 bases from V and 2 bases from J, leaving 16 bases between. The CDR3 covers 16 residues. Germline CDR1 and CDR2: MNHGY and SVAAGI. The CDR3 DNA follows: TGTGCCAGCAGTTTTAAGGTCTCAGGGGACACAGATACGCAGTATTTT. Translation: CASSFKVSGDTDTQYF.